This T cell receptor beta chain was obtained from a study of blood T cell repertoires in COVID-19 (TCRdb year 2020). In terms of the full investigation: The collaborator samples originated in the United States, Italy and Spain and spanned the acute and convalescent phases of COVID-19. The material from the prospective study consisted of cDNA or gDNA derived from T cells, B-cell-depleted T cells, or PBMCs. Subjects who had been exposed to COVID-19, were actively infected with it, or had recovered from it provided the deeply sampled blood TCRbeta repertoires that made up the dataset. The repertoires were made available in a free public database intended to serve as a resource for research on the immune response to SARS-CoV-2. The samples were drawn from the first 160 participants of the ongoing ImmuneRACE study and from 1,200 or so subjects provided by 6 global collaborators. A de-identified subject ID, COVID-19 status, age in years and sex were almost always included in the sample metadata. Where available, HLA class I and class II types were obtained from metadata supplied by the sample provider rather than from assay-based typing.

TCRbeta CDR3 regions were amplified from genomic DNA using the immunoSEQ Assay, a bias-controlled multiplex PCR. The original pipeline was this. The number of nucleated cells in each sample was estimated by amplification of reference gene primers within the assay. To quantify the absolute abundance of each unique TCRbeta CDR3 rearrangement, sequence reads were collapsed and filtered. Productive Simpson clonality was computed per sample as the square root of Simpson's diversity index over productive rearrangements. In its TCRdb copy, this immuneACCESS table keeps in-frame sequences only and misses some clones. Where compared with another copy, unresolved V genes explain less than half of these, and the others have no known cause. Clonal size and the V and J genes are those of that table, whereas D and trimming came from the DNA. For this sample there are 310,000 or so clones; approximately 93% appear just once. The leading ten clones occupy over 2% of the sample.

As to this clone: This clone's antigen is unknown. Base qualities were left out, and no much larger clone turns up one base away.

The germline V gene yields MGHRA for CDR1 and YSYEKL for CDR2. The junction shows trimming of 3 bases on V and 0 bases on J, plus 6 bases between the germline ends. Including the terminal cysteine and phenylalanine, the CDR3 comprises 14 residues. Only CDR3 DNA is held: 42 bases, read in frame from base 1. Beyond this particular receptor, the publication reports: Clinical and demographic metadata were provided uncurated, with the amount varying by source and participant.

At one collaborating source in Seattle, patients were enrolled during active infection and were followed longitudinally through the course of disease. Whole blood was collected in K2EDTA tubes by collaborating institutions according to the institutions' own protocols. For TCRbeta analysis, collaborators shipped samples in one of three forms: frozen whole blood, isolated PBMCs, or DNA extracted from either of those sample types. The sequenced sample consisted of peripheral blood. The receptor comes from a woman aged 25 to 45 with COVID-19, enrolled during active disease. The chain joins TRBV4-1 to TRBJ1-3; no confident D gene assignment can be made. CDR3 region: CASSQSLSGNTIYF. The base sequence is TGCGCCAGCAGCCAGAGTCTCTCTGGAAACACCATATATTTT.